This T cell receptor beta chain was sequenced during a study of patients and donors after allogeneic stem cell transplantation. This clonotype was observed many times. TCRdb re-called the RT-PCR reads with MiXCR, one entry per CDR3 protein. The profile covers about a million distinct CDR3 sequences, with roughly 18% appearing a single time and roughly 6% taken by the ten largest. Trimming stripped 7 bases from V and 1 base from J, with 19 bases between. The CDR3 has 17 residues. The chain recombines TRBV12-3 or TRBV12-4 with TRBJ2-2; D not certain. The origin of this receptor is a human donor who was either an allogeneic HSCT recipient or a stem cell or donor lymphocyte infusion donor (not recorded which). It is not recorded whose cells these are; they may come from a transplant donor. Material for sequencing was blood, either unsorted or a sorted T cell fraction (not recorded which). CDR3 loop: CASTQRGFILNTGELFF. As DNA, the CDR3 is TGTGCCAGCACCCAAAGAGGTTTCATACTGAACACCGGGGAGCTGTTTTTT.